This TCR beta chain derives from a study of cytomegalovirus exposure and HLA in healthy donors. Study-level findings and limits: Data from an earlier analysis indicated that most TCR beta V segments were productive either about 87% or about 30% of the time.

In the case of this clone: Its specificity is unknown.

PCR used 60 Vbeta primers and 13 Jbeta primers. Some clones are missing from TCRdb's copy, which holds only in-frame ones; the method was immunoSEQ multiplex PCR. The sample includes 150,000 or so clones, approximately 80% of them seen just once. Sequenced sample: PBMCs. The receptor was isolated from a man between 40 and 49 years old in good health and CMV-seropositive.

The chain's CDR3 is CASSVVGTSGSDEQFF. The CDR3 coding sequence is TGTGCCAGCAGCGTAGTAGGGACTAGCGGGAGCGATGAGCAGTTCTTC. This sequence joins TRBV9 and TRBJ2-1; 14 bases are a match to TRBD2. The CDR3 is 16 amino acids. Germline lookup yields CDR1 SGDLS and CDR2 YYNGEE. V trimming: 0 bases; J trimming: 8 bases; junction bases outside the gene matches: 4.